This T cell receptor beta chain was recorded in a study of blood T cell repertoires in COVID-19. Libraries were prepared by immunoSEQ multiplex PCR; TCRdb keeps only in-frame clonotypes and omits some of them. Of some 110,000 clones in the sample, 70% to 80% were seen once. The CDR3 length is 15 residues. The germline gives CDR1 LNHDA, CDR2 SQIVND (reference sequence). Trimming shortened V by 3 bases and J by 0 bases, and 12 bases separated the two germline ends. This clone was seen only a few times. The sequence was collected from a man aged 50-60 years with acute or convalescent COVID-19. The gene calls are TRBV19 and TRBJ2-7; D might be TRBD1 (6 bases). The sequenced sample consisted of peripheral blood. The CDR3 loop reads CASSMGAGSSYEQYF. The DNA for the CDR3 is TGTGCCAGTAGTATGGGGGCAGGGAGCTCCTACGAGCAGTACTTC. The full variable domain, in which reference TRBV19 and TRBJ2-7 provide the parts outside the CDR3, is DGGITQSPKYLFRKEGQNVTLSCEQNLNHDAMYWYRQDPGQGLRLIYYSQIVNDFQKGDIAEGYSVSREKKESFPLTVTSAQKNPTAFYLCASSMGAGSSYEQYFGPGTRLTVT.